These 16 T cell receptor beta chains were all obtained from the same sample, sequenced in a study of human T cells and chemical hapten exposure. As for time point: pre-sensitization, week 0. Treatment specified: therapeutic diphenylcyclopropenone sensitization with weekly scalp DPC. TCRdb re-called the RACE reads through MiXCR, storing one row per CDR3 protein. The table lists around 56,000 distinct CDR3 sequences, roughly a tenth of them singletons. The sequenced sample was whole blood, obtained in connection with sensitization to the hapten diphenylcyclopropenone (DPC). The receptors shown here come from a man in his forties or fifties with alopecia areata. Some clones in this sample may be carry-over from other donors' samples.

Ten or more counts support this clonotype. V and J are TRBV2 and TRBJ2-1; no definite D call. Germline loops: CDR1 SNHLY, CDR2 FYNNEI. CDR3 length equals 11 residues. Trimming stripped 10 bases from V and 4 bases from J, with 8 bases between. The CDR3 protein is CATQAYNEQFF. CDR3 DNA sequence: TGTGCCACTCAGGCTTACAATGAGCAGTTCTTC.

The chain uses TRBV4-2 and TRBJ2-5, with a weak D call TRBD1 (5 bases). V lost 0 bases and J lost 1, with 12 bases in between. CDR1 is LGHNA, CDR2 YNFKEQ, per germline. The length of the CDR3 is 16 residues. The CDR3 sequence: CASSQEGQGGQETQYF. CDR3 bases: TGTGCCAGCAGCCAAGAAGGGCAGGGCGGCCAAGAGACCCAGTACTTC.

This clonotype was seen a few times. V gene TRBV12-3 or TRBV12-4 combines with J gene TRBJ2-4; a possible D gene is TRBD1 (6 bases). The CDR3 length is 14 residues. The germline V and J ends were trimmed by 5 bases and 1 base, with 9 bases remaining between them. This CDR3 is CASSRQAAKNIQYF. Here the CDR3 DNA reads TGTGCCAGCAGTCGACAGGCGGCCAAAAACATTCAGTACTTC.

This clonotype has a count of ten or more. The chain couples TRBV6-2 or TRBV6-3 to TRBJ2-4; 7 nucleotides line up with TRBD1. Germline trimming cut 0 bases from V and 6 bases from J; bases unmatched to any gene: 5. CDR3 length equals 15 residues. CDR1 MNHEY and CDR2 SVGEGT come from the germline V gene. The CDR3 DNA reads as TGTGCCAGCAGTTACTCGGGACAGATATTAAACATTCAGTACTTC. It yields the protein CASSYSGQILNIQYF.

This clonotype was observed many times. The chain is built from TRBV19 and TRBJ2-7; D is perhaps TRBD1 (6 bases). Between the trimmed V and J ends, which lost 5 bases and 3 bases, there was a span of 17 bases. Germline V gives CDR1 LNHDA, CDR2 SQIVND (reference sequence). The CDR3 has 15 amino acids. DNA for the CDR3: TGTGCCAGTAGTTTGGTGGGGGCGGAGAGCTACGAGCAGTACTTC. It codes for CASSLVGAESYEQYF.

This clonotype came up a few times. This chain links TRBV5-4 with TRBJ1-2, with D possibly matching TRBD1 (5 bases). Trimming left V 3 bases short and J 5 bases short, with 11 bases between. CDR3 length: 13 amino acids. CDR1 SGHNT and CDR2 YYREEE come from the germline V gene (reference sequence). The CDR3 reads CASSSGAGYGYTF. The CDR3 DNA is TGTGCCAGCAGCTCCGGGGCAGGGTATGGCTACACCTTC.

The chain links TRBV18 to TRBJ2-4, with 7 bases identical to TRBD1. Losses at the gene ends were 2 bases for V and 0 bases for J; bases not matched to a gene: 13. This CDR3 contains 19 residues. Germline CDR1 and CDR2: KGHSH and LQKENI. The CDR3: CASSPTFTGTDLAKNIQYF. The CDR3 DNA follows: TGTGCCAGCTCACCAACGTTTACCGGGACAGACCTAGCCAAAAACATTCAGTACTTC.

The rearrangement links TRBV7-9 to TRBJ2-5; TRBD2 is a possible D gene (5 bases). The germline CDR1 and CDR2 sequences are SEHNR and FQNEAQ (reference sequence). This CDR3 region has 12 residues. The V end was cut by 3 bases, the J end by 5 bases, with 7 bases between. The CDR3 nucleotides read TGTGCCAGCAGCTTCGGAGGCGAGACCCAGTACTTC. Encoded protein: CASSFGGETQYF.

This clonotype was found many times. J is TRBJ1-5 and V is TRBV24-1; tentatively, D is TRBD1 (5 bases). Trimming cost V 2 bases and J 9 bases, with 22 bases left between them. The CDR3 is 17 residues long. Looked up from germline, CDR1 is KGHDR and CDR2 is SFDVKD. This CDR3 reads CATSDSGHVGFERPQHF. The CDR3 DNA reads TGTGCCACCAGTGATTCCGGACATGTGGGGTTCGAGAGGCCCCAGCATTTT.

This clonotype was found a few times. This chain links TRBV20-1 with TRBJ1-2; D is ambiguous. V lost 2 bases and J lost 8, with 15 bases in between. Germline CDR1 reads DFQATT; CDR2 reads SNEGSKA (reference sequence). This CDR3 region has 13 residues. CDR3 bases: TGCAGTGCTAGAATCGGATCTGGCGGGGGCTACACCTTC. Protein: CSARIGSGGGYTF.

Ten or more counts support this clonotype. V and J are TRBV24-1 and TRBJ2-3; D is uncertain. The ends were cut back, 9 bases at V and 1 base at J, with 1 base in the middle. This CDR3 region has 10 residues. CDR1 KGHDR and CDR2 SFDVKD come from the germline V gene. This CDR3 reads CATCTDTQYF. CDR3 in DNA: TGTGCCACCTGCACAGATACGCAGTATTTT.

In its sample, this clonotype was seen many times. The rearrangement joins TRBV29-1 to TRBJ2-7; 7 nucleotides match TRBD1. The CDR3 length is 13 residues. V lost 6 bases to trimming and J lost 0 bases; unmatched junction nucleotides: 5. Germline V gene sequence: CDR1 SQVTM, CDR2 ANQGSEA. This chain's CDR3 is CSVRRTGSYEQYF. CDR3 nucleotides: TGCAGCGTAAGAAGGACAGGCTCCTACGAGCAGTACTTC.

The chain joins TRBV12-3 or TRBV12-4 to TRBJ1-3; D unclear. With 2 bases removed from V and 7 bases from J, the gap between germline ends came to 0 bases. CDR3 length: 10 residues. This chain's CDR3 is CASSLNTIYF. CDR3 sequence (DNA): TGTGCCAGCAGTTTAAACACCATATATTTT.

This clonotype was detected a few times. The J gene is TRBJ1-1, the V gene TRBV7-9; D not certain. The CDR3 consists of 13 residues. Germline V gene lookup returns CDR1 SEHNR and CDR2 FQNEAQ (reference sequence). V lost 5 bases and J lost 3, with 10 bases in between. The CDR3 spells CASSQVGDTEAFF. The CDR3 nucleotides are TGTGCCAGCAGCCAAGTGGGTGACACTGAAGCTTTCTTT. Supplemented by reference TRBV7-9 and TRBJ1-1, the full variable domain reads DTGVSQNPRHKITKRGQNVTFRCDPISEHNRLYWYRQTLGQGPEFLTYFQNEAQLEKSRLLSDRFSAERPKGSFSTLEIQRTEQGDSAMYLCASSQVGDTEAFFGQGTRLTVV.

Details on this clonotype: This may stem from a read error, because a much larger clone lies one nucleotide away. The CDR3 reads CASPSTGTSGSSEQFF. The CDR3 DNA reads TGTGCCAGCCCATCCACCGGGACTAGCGGGAGCTCTGAGCAGTTCTTC. The chain joins TRBV18 to TRBJ2-1, with 14 bases matching TRBD2. Looked up from germline, CDR1 is KGHSH and CDR2 is LQKENI. The V gene end was trimmed by 8 bases and the J gene end by 9 bases; junction bases not matched to a gene: 12. This CDR3 region has 16 residues.

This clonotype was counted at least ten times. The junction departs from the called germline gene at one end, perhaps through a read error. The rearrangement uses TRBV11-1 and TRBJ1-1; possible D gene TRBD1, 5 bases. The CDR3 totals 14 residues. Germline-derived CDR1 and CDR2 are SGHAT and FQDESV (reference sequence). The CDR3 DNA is TGTGCCAGTAGCTTGGGACTCTTGAACACTGAAGCTTTCTTT. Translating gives CASSLGLLNTEAFF.